This T cell receptor beta chain was sequenced during a study of molecular identifiers for immune sequencing clone quantification. Study-wide background: Replicate runs used RNA from roughly 21,000 or 96,000 naive CD8 cells, which was split five ways into aliquots, and four of those aliquots were then sequenced. Study results and caveats: Clone sizes that are highly expanded could be underestimated when identical TCR molecules share a barcode.

Both previously described methods and listed TCR primers were employed to make bulk TCR libraries. MiXCR, run by TCRdb on the PCR reads, gives a single entry per CDR3 protein. Of some 320,000 distinct CDR3 sequences detected, roughly 23% appear once; the ten largest clones hold approximately 0.74%. Note on this clonotype: The antigen remains unidentified.

The ends lost 5 bases at V and 2 bases at J; junction bases unmatched: 9. The length of the CDR3 is 15 residues. The germline CDR1 and CDR2 sequences are PRHDT and FYEKMQ (reference sequence). Sequenced: naive CD8+ T cells from blood, with Jurkat cell RNA spiked in. The subset denotes: FACS-sorted CD8+CD4-CCR7+CD45RA+ naive T cells. The clonotype originates from a human donor in good health. Some libraries in this study had Jurkat cell RNA spiked in. The chain links TRBV13 to TRBJ2-7; 7 bases are shared with TRBD1. The CDR3 protein is CASSTSRQGAYEQYF. The CDR3 DNA is TGTGCCAGCAGCACCTCACGTCAGGGGGCCTACGAGCAGTACTTC.